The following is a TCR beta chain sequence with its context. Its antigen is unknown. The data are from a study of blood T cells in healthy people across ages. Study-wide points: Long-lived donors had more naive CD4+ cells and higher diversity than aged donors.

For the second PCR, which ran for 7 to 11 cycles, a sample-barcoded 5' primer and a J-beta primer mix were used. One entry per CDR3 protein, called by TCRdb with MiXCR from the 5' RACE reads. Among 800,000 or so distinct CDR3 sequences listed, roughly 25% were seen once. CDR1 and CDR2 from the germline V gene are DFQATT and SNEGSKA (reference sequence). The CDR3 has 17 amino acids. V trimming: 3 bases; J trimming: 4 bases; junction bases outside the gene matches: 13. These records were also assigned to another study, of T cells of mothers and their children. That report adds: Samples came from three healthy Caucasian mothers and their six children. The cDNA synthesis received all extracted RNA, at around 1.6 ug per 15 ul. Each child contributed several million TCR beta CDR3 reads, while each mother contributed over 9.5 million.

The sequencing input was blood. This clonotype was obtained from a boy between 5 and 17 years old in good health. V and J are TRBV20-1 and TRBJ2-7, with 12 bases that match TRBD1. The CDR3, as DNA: TGCAGTGCTAGGGCTGTGCCCGGGACAGGGGGCTTGTACGAGCAGTACTTC. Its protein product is CSARAVPGTGGLYEQYF.